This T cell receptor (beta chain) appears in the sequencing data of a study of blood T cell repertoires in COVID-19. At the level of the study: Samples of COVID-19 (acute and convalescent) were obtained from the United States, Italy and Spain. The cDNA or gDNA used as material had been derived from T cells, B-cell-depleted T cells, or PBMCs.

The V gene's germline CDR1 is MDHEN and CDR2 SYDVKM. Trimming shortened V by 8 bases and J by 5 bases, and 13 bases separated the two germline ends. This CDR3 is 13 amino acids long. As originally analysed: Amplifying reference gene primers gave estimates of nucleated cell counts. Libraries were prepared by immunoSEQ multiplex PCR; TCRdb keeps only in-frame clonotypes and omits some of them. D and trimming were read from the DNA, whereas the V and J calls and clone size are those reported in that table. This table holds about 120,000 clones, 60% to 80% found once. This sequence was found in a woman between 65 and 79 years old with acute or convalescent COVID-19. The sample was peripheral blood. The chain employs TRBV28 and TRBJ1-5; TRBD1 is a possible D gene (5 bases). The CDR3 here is CASLGAGYQPQHF. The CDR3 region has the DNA TGTGCCAGCCTTGGGGCAGGGTATCAGCCCCAGCATTTT.